This T cell receptor (beta chain) was captured in a study of CD8 T cells in ankylosing spondylitis. General observations from the study: Disease-linked clones reportedly concentrated significantly in matched ankylosing spondylitis synovial fluid. Disease-linked clones proved CD8+ and comparatively uncommon in peripheral blood.

5'-RACE, quantitative and with molecular barcodes, yielded the TCR beta libraries. MiXCR was run by TCRdb on the 5' RACE reads, yielding one entry per CDR3 protein. Of some 270,000 distinct CDR3 sequences in the sample, 15% to 20% were seen once. As for this clonotype: Its antigen is unidentified.

The CDR3 runs to 15 residues. V was pared by 3 bases and J by 5 bases, with 13 bases between. From germline, CDR1 is MGHRA and CDR2 YSYEKL. The TCR was taken from a male donor with ankylosing spondylitis or in good health (not recorded which). The genes are TRBV4-1 and TRBJ2-2, with D possibly being TRBD1 or TRBD2 (5 bases each). The material sequenced was blood, either unsorted or a sorted T cell fraction (not recorded which). CDR3 nucleotides: TGCGCCAGCAGCCAGGGGGAAACAGTAACCGGGGAGCTGTTTTTT. Amino acids: CASSQGETVTGELFF.